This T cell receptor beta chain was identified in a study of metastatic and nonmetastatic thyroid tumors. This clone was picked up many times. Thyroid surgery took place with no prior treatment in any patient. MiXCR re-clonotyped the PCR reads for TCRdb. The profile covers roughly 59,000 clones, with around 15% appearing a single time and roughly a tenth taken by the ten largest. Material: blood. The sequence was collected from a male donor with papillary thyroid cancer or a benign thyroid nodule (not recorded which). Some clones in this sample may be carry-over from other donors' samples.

CDR3: CAISVQLNYEQYV. DNA of the CDR3: TGTGCCATCAGTGTACAGCTTAACTACGAGCAGTACGTC. This rearrangement joins TRBV10-3 to TRBJ2-7; no clear D gene. The CDR3 covers 13 residues. V lost 4 bases to trimming and J lost 3 bases, with 10 bases between them. The V gene's germline CDR1 is ENHRY and CDR2 SYGVKD.